These 14 T cell receptor beta chains were sequenced from one sample in a study of T cell responses to AZD1222 COVID-19 vaccine. This table comes from immunoSEQ multiplex PCR, and its TCRdb copy is limited to in-frame clones, with some not included. This table holds roughly 100,000 clones, 75% to 95% found once. The sequences come from peripheral blood, collected on day 0 of AZD1222 vaccination. The receptors were gathered from an adult in good health.

The V gene is TRBV27, the J gene TRBJ1-6, with D perhaps matching TRBD1 (5 bases). CDR1 MNHEY and CDR2 SMNVEV come from the germline V gene (reference sequence). The germline V and J ends were trimmed by 11 bases and 7 bases, with 15 bases remaining between them. The CDR3 loop spans 13 amino acids. The CDR3 nucleotides read TGTGCCGCCGCCCCGGGGGAAAATTCACCCCTCCACTTT. It translates to CAAAPGENSPLHF.

The gene calls are TRBV4-1 and TRBJ1-1; 8 bases map to TRBD1. The germline CDR1 and CDR2 sequences are MGHRA and YSYEKL. The CDR3 runs 15 residues. The V gene end was trimmed by 1 base and the J gene end by 5 bases; junction bases not matched to a gene: 6. The CDR3 protein is CASSQVGQGWTEAFF. CDR3 coding DNA: TGCGCCAGCAGCCAAGTAGGACAGGGTTGGACTGAAGCTTTCTTT.

This clone was seen just once. The chain uses TRBV2 and TRBJ2-2; TRBD1 aligns across 12 bases. The germline gives CDR1 SNHLY, CDR2 FYNNEI. The CDR3 is 17 amino acids. The junction had 7 bases not matched to a gene; V was cut back by 5 bases and J by 3 bases. DNA for the CDR3: TGTGCCAGCAGTCACCTGGGGACAGGGGGCTACACCGGGGAGCTGTTTTTT. It is translated as CASSHLGTGGYTGELFF. Complete variable domain (other parts from reference TRBV2 and TRBJ2-2): EPEVTQTPSHQVTQMGQEVILRCVPISNHLYFYWYRQILGQKVEFLVSFYNNEISEKSEIFDDQFSVERPDGSNFTLKIRSTKLEDSAMYFCASSHLGTGGYTGELFFGEGSRLTVL.

This clone was seen only once. The J gene is TRBJ2-1, the V gene TRBV7-9, with TRBD2 matching 9 bases. Germline-derived CDR1 and CDR2 are SEHNR and FQNEAQ (reference sequence). With V trimmed by 4 bases and J by 8 bases, 9 bases remained unmatched. The CDR3 consists of 15 residues. The CDR3 DNA reads TGTGCCAGCAGCTCGGGACTAGCCTATGGCGATGAGCAGTTCTTC. It specifies CASSSGLAYGDEQFF.

The sample holds one count of this clone. This chain joins TRBV7-6 and TRBJ1-1; D perhaps matches TRBD1 (5 bases). Germline V lookup: CDR1 SGHVS, CDR2 FNYEAQ. CDR3 size: 15 residues. V lost 5 bases, J lost 4 bases, and 17 bases lay in between. The CDR3 sequence is CASSATAGGSTEAFF. The CDR3 DNA is TGTGCCAGCAGCGCAACGGCGGGGGGAAGCACTGAAGCTTTCTTT.

This chain links TRBV6-5 with TRBJ1-1; no reliable D call. The germline V and J ends were trimmed by 5 bases and 3 bases, with 4 bases remaining between them. Germline V gene data show CDR1 as MNHEY and CDR2 as SVGAGI. The CDR3 runs 11 residues. The CDR3 region has the DNA TGTGCCAGCAGTCGGGACACTGAAGCTTTCTTT. Encoded protein: CASSRDTEAFF.

About this clone: An end of the junction differs from the germline gene, which may be a read error. This chain links TRBV7-9 with TRBJ2-1, with 11 bases fitting TRBD2. The CDR3 has 13 residues. Germline-derived CDR1 and CDR2 are SEHNR and FQNEAQ (reference sequence). In DNA, the CDR3 is TGTGCCAGCAGCGTAGCGGGGGGGCAAGAGCAGTTCTTC. Protein: CASSVAGGQEQFF.

This clone was counted only a few times. The chain combines TRBV18 with TRBJ1-2; possibly TRBD1 for D (5 bases). The ends were cut back, 6 bases at V and 1 base at J, with 15 bases in the middle. The CDR3 consists of 15 residues. The V gene's germline CDR1 is KGHSH and CDR2 LQKENI. The CDR3 DNA reads TGTGCCAGCTCTCGAGAAGCGGGGGTTAACTATGGCTACACCTTC. Protein sequence: CASSREAGVNYGYTF.

The J gene is TRBJ2-5, the V gene TRBV7-2, with D perhaps being TRBD1 or TRBD2 (5 bases each). Germline V lookup: CDR1 SGHTA, CDR2 FQGNSA. V lost 1 base to trimming and J lost 1 base, with 13 bases between them. The CDR3 is 16 amino acids. Written as DNA, the CDR3 is TGTGCCAGCAGCTTAGTAGGGACGCTCACCCAAGAGACCCAGTACTTC. Translation gives CASSLVGTLTQETQYF.

This sequence joins TRBV4-1 and TRBJ1-3; D unclear. Germline CDR1 reads MGHRA; CDR2 reads YSYEKL. The CDR3 covers 15 residues. Trimming cost V 0 bases and J 0 bases, with 6 bases left between them. The CDR3 nucleotides are TGCGCCAGCAGCCAAGATCCAGGCTCTGGAAACACCATATATTTT. Protein: CASSQDPGSGNTIYF.

The chain links TRBV24-1 to TRBJ1-6; no reliable D call. Germline lookup yields CDR1 KGHDR and CDR2 SFDVKD. Trimming shortened V by 2 bases and J by 6 bases, and 4 bases separated the two germline ends. This CDR3 has 13 amino acids. CDR3 amino acids: CATSDSGNSPLHF. In DNA form, the CDR3 reads TGTGCCACCAGTGATTCCGGTAATTCACCCCTCCACTTT.

Written as DNA, the CDR3 is TGTGCCTGTTACACCGGGGAGCTGTTTTTT. It is translated as CACYTGELFF. The chain links TRBV30 to TRBJ2-2; D not resolved. Trimming stripped 6 bases from V and 3 bases from J, with 2 bases between. The CDR3 length is 10 residues. CDR1 is GTSNPN and CDR2 is SVGIG in the germline V gene (reference sequence).

The rearrangement links TRBV14 to TRBJ1-3, with D uncertain. Trimming cost V 6 bases and J 0 bases, with 6 bases left between them. From germline, CDR1 is SGHDN and CDR2 FVKESK. The CDR3 length is 13 residues. The CDR3 nucleotides read TGTGCCAGCAGGGCCTCCTCTGGAAACACCATATATTTT. It encodes CASRASSGNTIYF.

This chain links TRBV7-3 with TRBJ2-3; no definite D call. This CDR3 contains 15 residues. Trimming cost V 6 bases and J 0 bases, with 13 bases left between them. Germline loops: CDR1 SGHTA, CDR2 FQGTGA. The CDR3, as DNA: TGTGCCAGCAGTCCCTTTATCACTAGCACAGATACGCAGTATTTT. Encoded protein: CASSPFITSTDTQYF.